This TCR beta chain emerged from a study of post-analysis software for immune sequencing data. Study-wide background: Both relapsing-remitting and secondary progressive multiple sclerosis featured among the disease courses, as did progressive-relapsing multiple sclerosis.

General study findings and limits: Roughly five TRBV segments appeared more often in patients than in controls, and TRBV5-6, TRBV5-1 and TRBV20-1 were among these. Compared against controls, patients with multiple sclerosis displayed significantly lower normalized Chao1 diversity. Clustering by F measure revealed strong co-clustering among samples prepared together in one batch.

This CDR3 region has 16 residues. Trimming left V 0 bases short and J 5 bases short, with 13 bases between. Germline V gene lookup returns CDR1 SGHAT and CDR2 FQNNGV. Unique molecular identifiers had been added to the TCR beta cDNA libraries. In TCRdb, the PCR reads were re-called with MiXCR into one record per CDR3 protein. The table has a few hundred thousand distinct CDR3 sequences, approximately 42% seen once. As concerns this clonotype: Antigen specificity is unknown.

The specimen sequenced was blood. The V call is TRBV11-2, the J call TRBJ1-4; maybe TRBD1 (5 bases). The receptor comes from a girl aged 2-10 years with multiple sclerosis. CDR3: CASSLEGAGRNEKLFF. The CDR3 nucleotides are TGTGCCAGCAGCTTAGAAGGGGCAGGGCGGAATGAAAAACTGTTTTTT.